What follows are 18 T cell receptor beta chains derived from one specimen sequenced in a study of cytomegalovirus exposure and HLA in healthy donors. A multiplex PCR was run with 60 Vbeta primers and 13 Jbeta primers. The method was immunoSEQ multiplex PCR; TCRdb's version includes in-frame clones alone and lacks a portion of them. This table has about 110,000 clones, approximately 78% appearing once. Material for sequencing was PBMCs. The receptors stem from a woman aged 40 to 50 in good health and CMV-seropositive.

The chain employs TRBV11-2 and TRBJ1-1, with no clear D. V was pared by 3 bases and J by 1 base, with 3 bases between. This CDR3 has 12 residues. Germline CDR1 SGHAT, CDR2 FQNNGV. CDR3 amino acids: CASSFGNTEAFF. CDR3 bases: TGTGCCAGCAGCTTCGGGAACACTGAAGCTTTCTTT. The whole variable domain, remainder taken from reference TRBV11-2 and TRBJ1-1, is EAGVAQSPRYKIIEKRQSVAFWCNPISGHATLYWYQQILGQGPKLLIQFQNNGVVDDSQLPKDRFSAERLKGVDSTLKIQPAKLEDSAVYLCASSFGNTEAFFGQGTRLTVV.

The V call is TRBV14, the J call TRBJ1-1; no clear D. The V gene lost 1 base and the J gene lost 5 bases, with 14 bases spanning the gap. The CDR3 contains 15 residues. Germline V gene data show CDR1 as SGHDN and CDR2 as FVKESK. CDR3 nucleotides: TGTGCCAGCAGCCAAGTAGTGGGTTCGGGAACTGAAGCTTTCTTT. Translated, it gives CASSQVVGSGTEAFF. Full variable domain (remainder filled in from reference TRBV14 and TRBJ1-1): EAGVTQFPSHSVIEKGQTVTLRCDPISGHDNLYWYRRVMGKEIKFLLHFVKESKQDESGMPNNRFLAERTGGTYSTLKVQPAELEDSGVYFCASSQVVGSGTEAFFGQGTRLTVV.

This clone was found once. The chain carries TRBV19 and TRBJ1-5, with TRBD1 matching 11 bases. The germline V gene encodes CDR1 LNHDA and CDR2 SQIVND (reference sequence). The ends lost 1 base at V and 10 bases at J; junction bases unmatched: 6. The CDR3 covers 15 residues. CDR3 sequence: CASSIGGQGAAPQHF. Written as DNA, the CDR3 is TGTGCCAGTAGTATAGGAGGACAGGGGGCGGCACCCCAGCATTTT.

The gene calls are TRBV6-5 and TRBJ2-7; the D gene is possibly TRBD2 (5 bases). Germline lookup yields CDR1 MNHEY and CDR2 SVGAGI. This CDR3 is built from 13 residues. The ends were cut back, 2 bases at V and 6 bases at J, with 11 bases in the middle. The DNA for the CDR3 is TGTGCCAGCAGTTACGTATCCGGGGTCGAGCAGTACTTC. Translating gives CASSYVSGVEQYF.

V usage is TRBV6-5 and J usage is TRBJ1-1, with D perhaps TRBD1 (5 bases). In germline, CDR1 is MNHEY, CDR2 SVGAGI. Trimming took 3 bases from V and 5 from J, leaving 19 bases between them. The CDR3 is made up of 16 amino acids. This CDR3 is CASSYWREQVGTEAFF. CDR3 coding DNA: TGTGCCAGCAGTTATTGGAGGGAACAGGTGGGAACTGAAGCTTTCTTT.

The chain joins TRBV6-6 to TRBJ2-5; TRBD2 matches 11 bases. In germline, CDR1 is MNHNY, CDR2 SVGAGI (reference sequence). This CDR3 comprises 15 residues. With V trimmed by 8 bases and J by 1 base, 6 bases remained unmatched. CDR3 DNA sequence: TGTGCCAGCGCCCTTAGCGGGGGGGGCCAAGAGACCCAGTACTTC. Translation: CASALSGGGQETQYF.

The chain has TRBV10-3 and TRBJ2-7, with D possibly TRBD1 on 6 matching bases. CDR1 and CDR2 (germline): ENHRY, SYGVKD. V lost 3 bases to trimming and J lost 2 bases, with 17 bases between them. The CDR3 spans 16 residues. Here the CDR3 DNA reads TGTGCCATCAGTGAAGGACCAGGGGTTGACCCCTACGAGCAGTACTTC. As protein: CAISEGPGVDPYEQYF.

The chain is built from TRBV2 and TRBJ2-5; 13 nucleotides match TRBD2. CDR3 length equals 16 residues. Looked up from germline, CDR1 is SNHLY and CDR2 is FYNNEI. The V gene end was trimmed by 6 bases and the J gene end by 1 base; junction bases not matched to a gene: 5. The CDR3: CASSFRLAGGQETQYF. CDR3 bases: TGTGCCAGCAGCTTTAGACTAGCGGGGGGCCAAGAGACCCAGTACTTC.

The chain is built from TRBV2 and TRBJ1-5; TRBD1 matches at 8 bases. Germline V gene sequence: CDR1 SNHLY, CDR2 FYNNEI. V dropped 5 bases and J dropped 0; count of bases not matched to a gene: 6. The CDR3 is made up of 16 amino acids. The CDR3 coding sequence is TGTGCCAGCAGTCGTGCAGGGGGCTATAGCAATCAGCCCCAGCATTTT. Residues: CASSRAGGYSNQPQHF.

This chain connects TRBV7-2 to TRBJ1-2, with 9 bases matching TRBD1. Germline V gene lookup returns CDR1 SGHTA and CDR2 FQGNSA. The V and J ends lost 5 bases and 6 bases, in that order; junction bases with no gene match: 7. The CDR3 is 14 residues long. CDR3 nucleotide sequence: TGTGCCAGCAGCACGGGACAGGGAGACAATGGCTACACCTTC. Translated: CASSTGQGDNGYTF.

The chain links TRBV6-5 to TRBJ1-5; a possible D gene is TRBD1 (5 bases). The germline V gene has CDR1 MNHEY and CDR2 SVGAGI. V lost 6 bases to trimming and J lost 7 bases, with 16 bases between them. The CDR3 is 14 amino acids. The CDR3 loop is CASSRQRNLQPQHF. As DNA, the CDR3 is TGTGCCAGCAGCAGACAGAGAAACCTACAGCCCCAGCATTTT.

The sample holds a few counts of this clone. The chain uses TRBV7-2 and TRBJ1-6; D is perhaps TRBD1 (6 bases). V was trimmed by 5 bases and J by 10 bases, leaving 18 bases between them. The CDR3 sequence is 15 residues long. The germline gives CDR1 SGHTA, CDR2 FQGNSA. CDR3 amino acids: CASSPQGLTESPLHF. The CDR3 DNA reads TGTGCCAGCAGCCCACAGGGACTAACGGAGTCACCCCTCCACTTT.

Only a few counts were recorded for this clone. The genes are TRBV6-1 and TRBJ2-2, with a weak D call TRBD2 (6 bases). Germline CDR1 MNHNS, CDR2 SASEGT. V lost 3 bases and J lost 3, with 8 bases in between. The CDR3 is 14 amino acids. CDR3 protein: CASSEGGDTGELFF. Here the CDR3 DNA reads TGTGCCAGCAGTGAGGGGGGAGACACCGGGGAGCTGTTTTTT.

This clone was counted a single time. This chain links TRBV4-1 with TRBJ1-1; no clear D gene. Germline V gene lookup returns CDR1 MGHRA and CDR2 YSYEKL. Trimming removed 2 bases at V and 0 bases at J, with 7 bases between. CDR3 length equals 14 residues. CDR3 loop: CASSQPDMNTEAFF. Written as DNA, the CDR3 is TGCGCCAGCAGCCAACCAGACATGAACACTGAAGCTTTCTTT.

This clone was detected only once. The same CDR3 is also encoded by other DNA sequences in this sample. The chain links TRBV7-8 to TRBJ2-7; TRBD1 aligns across 9 bases. With 5 bases clipped from V and 3 bases from J, the junction kept 2 bases outside the gene matches. The germline V gene has CDR1 SGHVS and CDR2 FQNEAQ. This CDR3 is 13 amino acids long. The CDR3 region is CASSPGQGYEQYF. DNA of the CDR3: TGTGCCAGCAGCCCGGGACAGGGCTACGAGCAGTACTTC.

V and J are TRBV5-1 and TRBJ2-7, with D possibly TRBD1 on 6 matching bases. The germline gives CDR1 SGHRS, CDR2 YFSETQ. The CDR3 consists of 14 residues. The germline V and J ends were trimmed by 4 bases and 3 bases, with 14 bases remaining between them. The CDR3 spells CASSDPGQFYEQYF. The CDR3 coding sequence is TGCGCCAGCAGCGATCCGGGACAATTCTACGAGCAGTACTTC. The full variable domain, rest sourced from reference TRBV5-1 and TRBJ2-7, is KAGVTQTPRYLIKTRGQQVTLSCSPISGHRSVSWYQQTPGQGLQFLFEYFSETQRNKGNFPGRFSGRQFSNSRSEMNVSTLELGDSALYLCASSDPGQFYEQYFGPGTRLTVT.

This clone showed up just a few times. The rearrangement joins TRBV5-6 to TRBJ1-6; D gene ambiguous. The CDR3 covers 14 residues. The germline V and J ends were trimmed by 4 bases and 0 bases, with 5 bases remaining between them. Germline V CDR1 and CDR2: SGHDT, YYEEEE. In DNA form, the CDR3 reads TGTGCCAGCAGCCCCCTCTCCTATAATTCACCCCTCCACTTT. Encoded protein: CASSPLSYNSPLHF. The entire variable domain, with the rest obtained from reference TRBV5-6 and TRBJ1-6, is as follows: DAGVTQSPTHLIKTRGQQVTLRCSPKSGHDTVSWYQQALGQGPQFIFQYYEEEERQRGNFPDRFSGHQFPNYSSELNVNALLLGDSALYLCASSPLSYNSPLHFGNGTRLTVT.

The J gene is TRBJ2-1, the V gene TRBV9, with TRBD2 matching over 8 bases. With V trimmed by 0 bases and J by 4 bases, 3 bases remained unmatched. Germline V gives CDR1 SGDLS, CDR2 YYNGEE. This CDR3 is 15 amino acids long. CDR3 residues: CASSVASGPYNEQFF. In nucleotides, the CDR3 is TGTGCCAGCAGCGTAGCTAGCGGGCCTTACAATGAGCAGTTCTTC.